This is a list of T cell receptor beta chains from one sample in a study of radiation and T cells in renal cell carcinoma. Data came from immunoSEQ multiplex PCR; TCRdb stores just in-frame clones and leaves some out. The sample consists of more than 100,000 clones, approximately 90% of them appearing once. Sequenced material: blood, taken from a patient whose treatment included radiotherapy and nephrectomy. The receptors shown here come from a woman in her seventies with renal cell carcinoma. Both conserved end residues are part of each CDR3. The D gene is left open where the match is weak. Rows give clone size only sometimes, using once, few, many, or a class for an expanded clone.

cdr3_aa: CASRLQGGPEAFF; cdr3_nt: TGTGCCAGCAGGTTGCAGGGGGGCCCTGAAGCTTTCTTT; clone_size: NA; j_call: TRBJ1-1; d_call: TRBD1; v_call: TRBV2
cdr3_aa: CAISRGQGLETQYF; cdr3_nt: TGTGCCATCAGCCGGGGACAGGGGCTGGAGACCCAGTACTTC; clone_size: NA; j_call: TRBJ2-5; d_call: TRBD1; v_call: TRBV10-3
cdr3_aa: CASSFPGKANYGYTF; cdr3_nt: TGTGCCAGCAGTTTCCCAGGGAAGGCTAACTATGGCTACACCTTC; clone_size: NA; j_call: TRBJ1-2; d_call: NA; v_call: TRBV28
cdr3_aa: CACGPGGYDGYTF; cdr3_nt: TGTGCCTGTGGTCCAGGGGGCTATGATGGCTACACCTTC; clone_size: NA; j_call: TRBJ1-2; d_call: TRBD1; v_call: TRBV19
cdr3_aa: CASRTIGTAHEQYF; cdr3_nt: TGTGCCAGTAGGACTATCGGGACAGCCCACGAGCAGTACTTC; clone_size: NA; j_call: TRBJ2-7; d_call: TRBD1; v_call: TRBV19
cdr3_aa: CASADLRGTNYGYTF; cdr3_nt: TGTGCCAGCGCCGACCTCAGGGGCACTAACTATGGCTACACCTTC; clone_size: NA; j_call: TRBJ1-2; d_call: NA; v_call: TRBV6-5
cdr3_aa: CASSVDPGKETQYF; cdr3_nt: TGTGCCAGCAGCGTAGATCCAGGGAAAGAGACCCAGTACTTC; clone_size: once; j_call: TRBJ2-5; d_call: NA; v_call: TRBV9
cdr3_aa: CASSGRSDSSSYNSPLHF; cdr3_nt: TGTGCCAGCAGCGGGAGATCGGACTCGAGCTCCTATAATTCACCCCTCCACTTT; clone_size: NA; j_call: TRBJ1-6; d_call: NA; v_call: TRBV5-6
cdr3_aa: CASSILDLTEAFF; cdr3_nt: TGTGCCAGTAGTATACTGGACCTGACTGAAGCTTTCTTT; clone_size: NA; j_call: TRBJ1-1; d_call: NA; v_call: TRBV19
cdr3_aa: CASVVPDRGYTF; cdr3_nt: TGTGCCAGTGTTGTCCCGGACAGGGGCTACACCTTC; clone_size: few; j_call: TRBJ1-2; d_call: TRBD1; v_call: TRBV28
cdr3_aa: CASSPHRPGQDYNEQFF; cdr3_nt: TGTGCCAGCAGCCCCCACCGCCCGGGACAGGACTACAATGAGCAGTTCTTC; clone_size: once; j_call: TRBJ2-1; d_call: TRBD1; v_call: TRBV7-3
cdr3_aa: CASSQEVSGAQYF; cdr3_nt: TGCGCCAGCAGCCAAGAGGTCTCGGGGGCCCAGTACTTC; clone_size: NA; j_call: TRBJ2-5; d_call: NA; v_call: TRBV4-1
cdr3_aa: CASSLGLGWLEPQHF; cdr3_nt: TGTGCCAGCAGCTTAGGACTGGGTTGGCTGGAGCCCCAGCATTTT; clone_size: NA; j_call: TRBJ1-5; d_call: NA; v_call: TRBV7-2
cdr3_aa: CASSQTANSPLHF; cdr3_nt: TGCGCCAGCAGCCAAACGGCGAATTCACCCCTCCACTTT; clone_size: NA; j_call: TRBJ1-6; d_call: NA; v_call: TRBV5-1
cdr3_aa: CASSLRTTSTDTQYF; cdr3_nt: TGTGCCAGCAGTCTACGGACTACTAGCACAGATACGCAGTATTTT; clone_size: NA; j_call: TRBJ2-3; d_call: NA; v_call: TRBV6-1
cdr3_aa: CASSFGLGGTEAFF; cdr3_nt: TGTGCCAGCAGCTTCGGTCTGGGCGGCACTGAAGCTTTCTTT; clone_size: NA; j_call: TRBJ1-1; d_call: NA; v_call: TRBV7-2
cdr3_aa: CASSPMRIPNYGYTF; cdr3_nt: TGTGCCAGCAGCCCTATGAGGATTCCTAACTATGGCTACACCTTC; clone_size: once; j_call: TRBJ1-2; d_call: NA; v_call: TRBV2
cdr3_aa: CASSLSSDTEAFF; cdr3_nt: TGTGCCAGCAGCTTATCTTCGGACACTGAAGCTTTCTTT; clone_size: NA; j_call: TRBJ1-1; d_call: NA; v_call: TRBV7-9
cdr3_aa: CASSMRTGPGAYSNQPQHF; cdr3_nt: TGTGCCAGCAGTATGAGGACAGGTCCCGGGGCTTATAGCAATCAGCCCCAGCATTTT; clone_size: NA; j_call: TRBJ1-5; d_call: TRBD1; v_call: TRBV5-4
cdr3_aa: CASSLTGDYGYTF; cdr3_nt: TGTGCCAGCAGTTTAACAGGGGACTATGGCTACACCTTC; clone_size: NA; j_call: TRBJ1-2; d_call: TRBD1; v_call: TRBV27
cdr3_aa: CASSLGLRQTQYF; cdr3_nt: TGTGCCAGCAGTTTGGGACTGAGGCAGACCCAGTACTTC; clone_size: NA; j_call: TRBJ2-5; d_call: NA; v_call: TRBV28
cdr3_aa: CASSHPTGELFF; cdr3_nt: TGTGCCAGCAGCCATCCCACCGGGGAGCTGTTTTTT; clone_size: once; j_call: TRBJ2-2; d_call: NA; v_call: TRBV9